This T cell receptor beta chain derives from a study of T cell repertoires in cytomegalovirus infection. Study-wide results and limits: Across the ex vivo response, the dominant clonotypes were HLA-C-restricted CMV-specific TCR beta clonotypes.

TCRdb processed the reads anew with MiXCR; each CDR3 protein has one entry. In the table there are 750,000 to 900,000 distinct CDR3 sequences, about 29% of which are singletons. This CDR3 region has 15 residues. Trimming pared 1 base from V and 0 bases from J, leaving 10 bases between. From germline, CDR1 is SEHNR and CDR2 FQNEAQ (reference sequence). Note on this clonotype: The antigen is unknown.

This chain joins TRBV7-9 and TRBJ2-7, with a possible D match to TRBD1 (6 bases). The sequence was collected from a human donor in good health (CMV status not recorded). Some clones in this sample may be carry-over from other donors' samples. Sample: cultured CD8+ T cells from PBMCs, taken from culture after CMV antigen stimulation. The CDR3 DNA sequence: TGTGCCAGCAGCTTAGACAGGGATTCCTCCTACGAGCAGTACGTC. Amino acid sequence: CASSLDRDSSYEQYV.